This is a list of T cell receptor beta chains from one sample in a study of T cells after yellow fever vaccination. Each CDR3 protein gets one entry after TCRdb re-called the 5' RACE reads with MiXCR. The sample consists of about 30,000 distinct CDR3 sequences, approximately 4.4% of them appearing once. Sequencing used CD8+ T cells sorted from PBMCs, obtained 5 days after the yellow fever booster vaccination. These receptor sequences come from a man aged 30 to 45 who received the YFV17D yellow fever vaccine. The CDR3 runs from the conserved cysteine through the conserved F or W. A D gene is named only where the DNA matches it firmly. Not every row has a clone size; where given, it reads once, few, many or a size class.

v_call	j_call	clone_size	d_call	cdr3_aa	cdr3_nt
TRBV6-5	TRBJ2-1	medium-sized	NA	CASSPPLGEQFF	TGTGCCAGCAGTCCCCCCCTAGGGGAGCAGTTCTTC
TRBV5-1	TRBJ2-2	many	TRBD1	CASSLGDRANTGELFF	TGCGCCAGCAGCTTGGGGGACAGGGCGAACACCGGGGAGCTGTTTTTT
TRBV7-6	TRBJ2-7	many	NA	CASSLASLYEQYF	TGTGCCAGCAGCTTAGCTTCCCTCTACGAGCAGTACTTC
TRBV12-3/TRBV12-4	TRBJ1-2	many	NA	CASSPGGIRGYTF	TGTGCCAGCAGTCCGGGGGGAATCAGAGGCTACACCTTC
TRBV13	TRBJ2-2	many	NA	CASREQGFGGELFF	TGTGCCAGCAGAGAACAGGGTTTTGGCGGGGAGCTGTTTTTT
TRBV20-1	TRBJ1-1	many	NA	CTFLWGNTEAFF	TGCACCTTCCTATGGGGAAACACTGAAGCTTTCTTT
TRBV7-2	TRBJ2-1	many	NA	CASSLLPVEQFF	TGTGCCAGCAGCTTACTTCCGGTTGAGCAGTTCTTC
TRBV5-1	TRBJ2-7	many	NA	CASTYRDATYEQYF	TGCGCCAGCACGTACCGGGACGCAACCTACGAGCAGTACTTC
TRBV28	TRBJ2-3	many	TRBD2	CASSFYSGSHNADTQYF	TGTGCCAGCAGTTTTTACAGCGGGAGCCATAACGCAGATACGCAGTATTTT
TRBV5-1	TRBJ2-2	many	NA	CASSQGTGELFF	TGCGCCAGCAGCCAGGGGACCGGGGAGCTGTTTTTT
TRBV27	TRBJ2-7	few	TRBD1	CASSLMGQGYEQYF	TGTGCCAGCAGTTTAATGGGACAGGGTTACGAGCAGTACTTC
TRBV6-5	TRBJ2-4	many	NA	CASSYGGSKNIQYF	TGTGCCAGCAGTTACGGGGGGAGTAAAAACATTCAGTACTTC
TRBV7-2	TRBJ1-1	many	NA	CASSLSGRGTEAFF	TGTGCCAGCAGCTTGTCTGGGAGGGGGACTGAAGCTTTCTTT
TRBV27	TRBJ2-7	many	TRBD2	CASSFGGGLVEQYF	TGTGCCAGCAGTTTCGGGGGGGGGCTAGTAGAGCAGTACTTC
TRBV4-3	TRBJ1-1	many	NA	CASSQGTVNTEAFF	TGCGCCAGCAGCCAAGGGACAGTAAACACTGAAGCTTTCTTT
TRBV7-9	TRBJ1-2	many	NA	CASSKLGDSNYGYTF	TGTGCCAGCAGCAAACTGGGAGACAGTAACTATGGCTACACCTTC
TRBV7-8	TRBJ2-2	many	NA	CASSPYGRVGELFF	TGTGCCAGCAGCCCCTACGGACGGGTTGGGGAGCTGTTTTTT
TRBV7-2	TRBJ2-3	many	TRBD2	CASSWTSGRMDTQYF	TGTGCCAGCAGCTGGACTAGCGGGAGGATGGATACGCAGTATTTT
TRBV24-1	TRBJ2-5	many	NA	CATSDPKGAQYF	TGTGCCACCAGTGACCCCAAGGGGGCCCAGTACTTC
TRBV10-1	TRBJ2-7	many	TRBD1	CASSDYGQGDEQYF	TGCGCCAGCAGTGATTACGGACAGGGAGACGAGCAGTACTTC
TRBV27	TRBJ1-4	many	NA	CASRTIFGQSAATNEKLFF	TGTGCCAGCAGAACAATCTTTGGACAGTCCGCGGCAACTAATGAAAAACTGTTTTTT
TRBV9	TRBJ2-1	many	NA	CASSPQLGEQFF	TGTGCCAGCAGCCCCCAGTTGGGTGAGCAGTTCTTC
TRBV7-2	TRBJ2-1	NA	NA	CASSAWGSYNEQFF	TGTGCCAGCAGTGCGTGGGGCTCCTACAATGAGCAGTTCTTC
TRBV20-1	TRBJ1-1	many	TRBD1	CSAINRGGYTEAFF	TGCAGTGCTATCAACAGGGGCGGTTACACTGAAGCTTTCTTT
TRBV18	TRBJ2-7	many	NA	CASSPSGSGSPSYEQYF	TGTGCCAGCTCACCATCCGGGAGTGGGTCCCCCTCCTACGAGCAGTACTTC
TRBV2	TRBJ2-3	many	NA	CASTHDTQYF	TGTGCCAGCACCCATGATACGCAGTATTTT
TRBV7-9	TRBJ2-3	many	NA	CATVGERAGLTDTQYF	TGTGCCACCGTCGGGGAGCGCGCGGGCCTCACAGATACGCAGTATTTT
TRBV12-3/TRBV12-4	TRBJ2-7	many	TRBD1	CASTPGTGNYEQYF	TGTGCCAGCACCCCCGGGACAGGGAACTACGAGCAGTACTTC
TRBV10-2	TRBJ2-5	few	TRBD2	CASSEPYKRLAESRFAQETQYF	TGCGCCAGCAGTGAGCCTTATAAGCGACTAGCGGAGTCGAGGTTTGCCCAAGAGACCCAGTACTTC
TRBV29-1	TRBJ2-1	many	NA	CSVQPPSGGALDEQFF	TGCAGCGTACAGCCACCTTCCGGCGGGGCACTGGATGAGCAGTTCTTC
TRBV12-3/TRBV12-4	TRBJ2-7	many	NA	CASSPGFGYEQYF	TGTGCCAGCAGCCCAGGGTTTGGCTACGAGCAGTACTTC
TRBV4-2	TRBJ2-3	many	TRBD2	CASSQGTSGIPSTDTQYF	TGTGCCAGCAGCCAAGGAACTAGCGGGATTCCAAGCACAGATACGCAGTATTTT
TRBV12-3/TRBV12-4	TRBJ2-5	many	NA	CASSYEGRRQETQYF	TGTGCCAGCAGTTACGAGGGCAGGAGGCAAGAGACCCAGTACTTC
TRBV7-9	TRBJ2-1	many	NA	CASSTRGGSSYNEQFF	TGTGCCAGCAGCACCCGGGGCGGCAGCTCCTACAATGAGCAGTTCTTC
TRBV20-1	TRBJ2-7	many	NA	CSARAWDRQAEQYF	TGCAGTGCTAGGGCTTGGGACCGACAGGCCGAGCAGTACTTC
TRBV20-1	TRBJ2-3	many	TRBD2	CSARDLAGAPDTQYF	TGCAGTGCTAGAGATCTAGCGGGAGCCCCAGATACGCAGTATTTT
TRBV15	TRBJ2-7	many	TRBD2	CATSSRASGAYEQYF	TGTGCCACCAGCAGCAGGGCTAGCGGAGCCTACGAGCAGTACTTC
TRBV24-1	TRBJ2-2	many	NA	CATSDLFTGTGELFF	TGTGCCACCAGTGATTTGTTCACGGGTACCGGGGAGCTGTTTTTT
TRBV10-3	TRBJ2-7	many	TRBD2	CAISEQDAGDHEQYF	TGTGCCATCAGTGAGCAGGACGCGGGGGACCACGAGCAGTACTTC
TRBV5-1	TRBJ2-1	many	TRBD1	CASSSFSGGSSYNEQFF	TGCGCCAGCAGCTCTTTCTCAGGGGGCTCCTCCTACAATGAGCAGTTCTTC
TRBV11-3	TRBJ2-5	many	TRBD1	CASSSRDSQETQYF	TGTGCCAGCAGCTCCCGGGACAGCCAAGAGACCCAGTACTTC
TRBV9	TRBJ2-7	many	TRBD1	CASSVAGTGEYEQYF	TGTGCCAGCAGCGTAGCTGGGACAGGGGAATACGAGCAGTACTTC
TRBV14	TRBJ2-7	NA	NA	CASSQFLANEQYF	TGTGCCAGCAGCCAATTCCTAGCGAACGAGCAGTACTTC
TRBV9	TRBJ2-1	many	NA	CASSAGGPYNEQFF	TGTGCCAGCAGCGCGGGGGGCCCCTACAATGAGCAGTTCTTC
TRBV10-3	TRBJ2-1	many	NA	CAISESRGNEQFF	TGTGCCATCAGTGAGTCGAGAGGGAATGAGCAGTTCTTC
TRBV20-1	TRBJ2-3	many	TRBD1	CSARAGDRSLTDTQYF	TGCAGTGCTAGAGCAGGGGACAGGTCCCTCACAGATACGCAGTATTTT
TRBV12-3/TRBV12-4	TRBJ2-1	many	TRBD2	CASSRPAGGPLNNEQFF	TGTGCCAGCAGTCGCCCGGCGGGAGGGCCTCTAAACAATGAGCAGTTCTTC
TRBV4-3	TRBJ2-6	many	TRBD1	CASSQGVGTGDSGANVLTF	TGCGCCAGCAGCCAAGGGGTGGGGACAGGGGACTCTGGGGCCAACGTCCTGACTTTC
TRBV7-9	TRBJ2-7	many	NA	CATVDPPRGEQYF	TGTGCCACCGTGGACCCTCCGCGGGGCGAGCAGTACTTC
TRBV5-1	TRBJ2-1	many	TRBD2	CASSLGTSGSWEQFF	TGCGCCAGCAGCCTCGGGACTAGCGGGAGTTGGGAGCAGTTCTTC
TRBV7-9	TRBJ2-5	many	NA	CASSLELSVEETQYF	TGTGCCAGCAGCTTAGAGTTATCGGTTGAAGAGACCCAGTACTTC